These 21 T cell receptor beta chains were sequenced from one sample in a study of T cells in Graves' hyperthyroidism and ophthalmopathy. TCR beta CDR3 regions were amplified from RNA. The primer set for the first-round RT-PCR of the TCR CDR3 was HTBI. One entry per CDR3 protein, called by TCRdb with MiXCR from the multiplex PCR reads. This sample has some 650,000 distinct CDR3 sequences, with more than 15% found just once. The sequenced material came from blood. Receptors originate from a woman in her forties with Graves' ophthalmopathy.

This clonotype was seen a handful of times. This rearrangement joins TRBV27 to TRBJ2-1; D uncertain. Trimming removed 1 base from V and 8 bases from J, with 9 bases in between. The CDR3 totals 13 residues. CDR1 is MNHEY and CDR2 is SMNVEV in the germline V gene (reference sequence). In DNA, the CDR3 is TGTGCCAGCAGTTTATATGAAGCCGATGAGCAGTTCTTC. It specifies CASSLYEADEQFF.

This clonotype was found many times. V and J are TRBV7-8 and TRBJ1-3, with D unresolved. This CDR3 region has 13 residues. The V gene lost 2 bases and the J gene lost 4 bases, with 6 bases spanning the gap. Per the germline V gene, CDR1 is SGHVS and CDR2 is FQNEAQ. CDR3: CASSLTTGNTIYF. For the CDR3, the DNA is TGTGCCAGCAGCTTAACGACAGGAAACACCATATATTTT.

At least ten counts were recorded for this clonotype. This rearrangement joins TRBV6-6 to TRBJ1-2; no clear D. CDR1 and CDR2 (germline): MNHNY, SVGAGI (reference sequence). The CDR3 runs 15 residues. Trimming took off 2 bases at V and 3 bases at J, with 13 bases between the two ends. The CDR3 DNA reads as TGTGCCAGCAGTTACAAAGCAGGAAAGGACTATGGCTACACCTTC. Encoded protein: CASSYKAGKDYGYTF.

As to this clonotype: A read error may explain this, as a much larger clone is one base away. J is TRBJ1-1 and V is TRBV28, with TRBD1 identical over 9 bases. Germline-derived CDR1 and CDR2 are MDHEN and SYDVKM. This CDR3 is 13 amino acids long. DNA for the CDR3: TGTGCCAGCAGTTTACGGGACAGGGCCGAAGCTTCCTTT. It codes for CASSLRDRAEASF. The full variable domain, in which reference TRBV28 and TRBJ1-1 provide the parts outside the CDR3, is DVKVTQSSRYLVKRTGEKVFLECVQDMDHENMFWYRQDPGLGLRLIYFSYDVKMKEKGDIPEGYSVSREKKERFSLILESASTNQTSMYLCASSLRDRAEASFGQGTRLTVV.

This clonotype was found many times. The chain links TRBV5-1 to TRBJ1-5; tentative D call: TRBD1 (6 bases). V lost 4 bases to trimming and J lost 5 bases, with 16 bases between them. The CDR3 loop spans 15 amino acids. From germline, CDR1 is SGHRS and CDR2 YFSETQ. The CDR3 sequence is CASSLEDSTYQPQHF. The CDR3 coding sequence is TGCGCCAGCAGCCTGGAGGACAGTACCTATCAGCCCCAGCATTTT.

This clonotype has more than one count but fewer than ten. This chain uses TRBV4-1 with TRBJ2-7, with D possibly being TRBD1 (5 bases). There are 14 residues in the CDR3. CDR1 MGHRA and CDR2 YSYEKL come from the germline V gene. Trimming shortened V by 3 bases and J by 2 bases, and 11 bases separated the two germline ends. Written as DNA, the CDR3 is TGCGCCAGCAGCCAGTCTACAGGAACCTACGAGCAGTACTTC. This gives the protein CASSQSTGTYEQYF.

This clonotype showed up many times. The CDR3 DNA reads TGTGCCAGCAGTGGTCGCTATAATGAAAAACTGTTTTTT. It specifies CASSGRYNEKLFF. The chain carries TRBV2 and TRBJ1-4; D is unclear. Trimming removed 4 bases at V and 4 bases at J, with 7 bases between. Germline values: CDR1 SNHLY, CDR2 FYNNEI. The CDR3 runs 13 residues. The full variable domain, completed using reference TRBV2 and TRBJ1-4, is EPEVTQTPSHQVTQMGQEVILRCVPISNHLYFYWYRQILGQKVEFLVSFYNNEISEKSEIFDDQFSVERPDGSNFTLKIRSTKLEDSAMYFCASSGRYNEKLFFGSGTQLSVL.

The gene calls are TRBV29-1 and TRBJ1-1; D unclear. This CDR3 spans 14 amino acids. CDR1 and CDR2 (germline): SQVTM, ANQGSEA. V lost 5 bases and J lost 1, with 14 bases in between. The CDR3: CSVYTTRSNTEAFF. Here the CDR3 DNA reads TGCAGCGTTTACACAACTCGCTCGAACACTGAAGCTTTCTTT.

The J gene is TRBJ2-1, the V gene TRBV19, with TRBD1 identical over 10 bases. The CDR3 totals 15 residues. With V trimmed by 7 bases and J by 6 bases, 9 bases remained unmatched. Germline CDR1 and CDR2: LNHDA and SQIVND (reference sequence). The CDR3 is CASTPTGTGANEQFF. The CDR3 DNA follows: TGTGCCAGTACCCCGACCGGGACAGGGGCCAATGAGCAGTTCTTC.

The V gene is TRBV24-1, the J gene TRBJ2-1; 14 positions match TRBD2. Trimming at V came to 5 bases and at J to 10 bases, leaving 6 bases not matched to a gene. This CDR3 has 15 amino acids. From germline, CDR1 is KGHDR and CDR2 SFDVKD. The CDR3 DNA reads TGTGCCACCAGTGGACTAGCGGGAGGGCCAGGGGAGCAGTTCTTC. Encoded protein: CATSGLAGGPGEQFF.

This clonotype occurred many times. V gene TRBV7-8 combines with J gene TRBJ1-1; D unresolved. The CDR3 spans 14 residues. Trimming cost V 2 bases and J 5 bases, with 12 bases left between them. Germline loops: CDR1 SGHVS, CDR2 FQNEAQ. Written as DNA, the CDR3 is TGTGCCAGCAGCTTAATGCAAGTAGAGACTGAAGCTTTCTTT. This translates into CASSLMQVETEAFF.

This clonotype showed up many times. This CDR3 reads CASSRVPGLSYEQYF. CDR3 bases: TGTGCCAGCAGCCGCGTACCAGGACTCTCCTACGAGCAGTACTTC. The chain combines TRBV27 with TRBJ2-7; a weak D match, TRBD2 (5 bases). CDR1 is MNHEY and CDR2 is SMNVEV in the germline V gene (reference sequence). The CDR3 has 15 amino acids. The V and J ends lost 6 bases and 0 bases respectively, with 15 bases between them.

This clonotype came up a few times. The V and J genes are TRBV12-3 or TRBV12-4 and TRBJ1-2, with D unresolved. This CDR3 region has 12 residues. V lost 3 bases to trimming and J lost 7 bases, with 9 bases between them. CDR3 in DNA: TGTGCCAGCAGTTTCAGCAGCAGTGGCTACACCTTC. Encoded protein: CASSFSSSGYTF.

The chain employs TRBV6-5 and TRBJ1-5; D is uncertain. The CDR3 is made up of 16 amino acids. V lost 0 bases to trimming and J lost 1 base, with 10 bases between them. Germline CDR1 is MNHEY and CDR2 is SVGAGI. CDR3 DNA: TGTGCCAGCAGTTACTCGAACGTCGGGAGCAATCAGCCCCAGCATTTT. Protein sequence: CASSYSNVGSNQPQHF.

This clonotype was counted at least ten times. This sequence joins TRBV29-1 and TRBJ2-7; TRBD2 agrees at 9 bases. V lost 6 bases, J lost 3 bases, and 9 bases stayed unmatched. The germline V gene has CDR1 SQVTM and CDR2 ANQGSEA. CDR3 length: 14 residues. The CDR3 sequence: CSVTGTSSIYEQYF. CDR3 sequence (DNA): TGCAGCGTAACCGGGACTAGCAGTATCTACGAGCAGTACTTC.

This clonotype was detected ten times or more. V is TRBV5-1 and J is TRBJ2-4; TRBD1 or TRBD2 may be the D gene (6 bases each). Germline V gene lookup returns CDR1 SGHRS and CDR2 YFSETQ. V was pared by 5 bases and J by 4 bases, with 19 bases between. The CDR3 totals 16 residues. Written as DNA, the CDR3 is TGCGCCAGCAGACCGACCTATAGGGGGGAGAAAAACATTCAGTACTTC. Its translation: CASRPTYRGEKNIQYF.

This sequence joins TRBV10-3 and TRBJ2-3, with TRBD2 identical over 7 bases. J gave up 0 bases and V 2 bases, and 5 bases lay outside the gene matches. CDR1 and CDR2 (germline): ENHRY, SYGVKD. CDR3 size: 16 residues. The CDR3, as DNA: TGTGCCATCAGTGAGGGGCTAGCGGAGAGCACAGATACGCAGTATTTT. Encoded protein: CAISEGLAESTDTQYF.

This clonotype was seen at least ten times. The chain joins TRBV5-1 to TRBJ2-3; tentative D call: TRBD1 (6 bases). Trimming shortened V by 3 bases and J by 3 bases, and 11 bases separated the two germline ends. The germline V gene encodes CDR1 SGHRS and CDR2 YFSETQ. The CDR3 length is 14 residues. The chain's CDR3 is CASSSTQGTDTQYF. DNA of the CDR3: TGCGCCAGCAGCTCGACCCAGGGGACAGATACGCAGTATTTT.

Many counts were recorded for this clonotype. This chain uses TRBV28 with TRBJ1-4; 8 bases are shared with TRBD1. Germline CDR1 reads MDHEN; CDR2 reads SYDVKM. The junction had 7 bases not matched to a gene; V was cut back by 5 bases and J by 8 bases. CDR3 length: 14 amino acids. CDR3 amino acids: CASSGTGNGEKLFF. The DNA of the CDR3 is TGTGCCAGCAGTGGGACAGGCAATGGCGAAAAACTGTTTTTT.

This clonotype was observed many times. This chain uses TRBV28 with TRBJ2-1; no clear D gene. Germline V gives CDR1 MDHEN, CDR2 SYDVKM. V lost 3 bases, J lost 4 bases, and 7 bases lay in between. The CDR3 is 13 amino acids. The DNA of the CDR3 is TGTGCCAGCAGTTTTGCACAGTACAATGAGCAGTTCTTC. It yields the protein CASSFAQYNEQFF.

This clonotype was seen repeatedly, ten times or more. The chain joins TRBV29-1 to TRBJ2-1, with TRBD2 as a possible D gene (7 bases). Germline CDR1 reads SQVTM; CDR2 reads ANQGSEA. The CDR3 is made up of 16 amino acids. The V end was cut by 4 bases, the J end by 6 bases, with 22 bases between. The CDR3 bases are TGCAGCGTTGGTGGGGGGGCCGTAGGCTCTGGCAATGAGCAGTTCTTC. Its translation: CSVGGGAVGSGNEQFF.